The TCR beta chain described here comes from a study of PD-L1 blockade in urothelial cancer. Looking at the study overall: Patients' atezolizumab regimen, 1,200 mg intravenously every 3 weeks, began around 2014. Patients had undergone 0 to 3 prior chemotherapy regimens. Once treatment had started, blood was analyzed at 3 weeks (second dose) and again at 6 weeks.

CDR3 length: 15 residues. V lost 1 base, J lost 1 base, and 10 bases lay in between. Germline loops: CDR1 SGHAT, CDR2 FQNNGV. Time point meaning: pretreatment peripheral blood. The templates were synthetic TCR analogs, and they were spiked into each PCR. Assay used: immunoSEQ multiplex PCR; TCRdb lists only in-frame clones, some missing. The repertoire has about 74,000 clones, almost 90% of them found once; the top ten carry over 4%. This clonotype originated in a man aged 65-85 years with urothelial cancer. The rearrangement links TRBV11-2 to TRBJ1-2; a possible D gene is TRBD1 (5 bases). The sample was PBMCs, taken around atezolizumab (anti-PD-L1) treatment. CDR3 bases: TGTGCCAGCAGCTTAGGAAGGGGTCTTAACTATGGCTACACCTTC. Translated, it gives CASSLGRGLNYGYTF.